This T cell receptor beta chain was recovered during a study of patients and donors after allogeneic stem cell transplantation. TCRdb independently ran MiXCR on the RT-PCR reads; one entry per CDR3 protein. This table holds under 170,000 distinct CDR3 sequences, about a third found once. This sequence originates from a human donor who was either an allogeneic HSCT recipient or a stem cell or donor lymphocyte infusion donor (not recorded which). It is not recorded whose cells these are; they may come from a transplant donor. The sample was blood, either unsorted or a sorted T cell fraction (not recorded which).

CDR3 nucleotides: TGTGCCAGCAGCGAAAACCGGGACAGGGGACCTAATTCACCCCTCCACTTT. This encodes CASSENRDRGPNSPLHF. The genes are TRBV9 and TRBJ1-6; TRBD1 agrees at 10 bases. Per germline, CDR1 SGDLS and CDR2 YYNGEE. J lost 6 bases, V lost 3 bases, and 9 bases had no gene match. The CDR3 sequence is 17 residues long.